What follows is one T cell receptor beta chain and its context. The data were obtained in a study of CD4+ T cells in melanoma. In germline, CDR1 is SNHLY, CDR2 FYNNEI. Trimming shortened V by 2 bases and J by 2 bases, and 7 bases separated the two germline ends. The CDR3 has 14 residues. The method was immunoSEQ multiplex PCR; TCRdb's version includes in-frame clones alone and lacks a portion of them. The top ten hold roughly 4.9% of the sample, which has 15,000 to 20,000 clones, roughly 80% seen once. The origin of this receptor is a human donor with melanoma. The source material was cells from a culture (not recorded whether cultured in vitro). This chain uses TRBV2 with TRBJ1-5; D remains ambiguous. In nucleotides, the CDR3 is TGTGCCAGCAGTGAACGGCTCCGCAATCAGCCCCAGCATTTT. This encodes CASSERLRNQPQHF.